The clone carrying this T cell receptor beta chain appeared once. Its antigen is as yet unknown. From germline, CDR1 is SQVTM and CDR2 ANQGSEA. There are 14 residues in the CDR3. V lost 4 bases and J lost 0, with 10 bases in between. TCRbeta library preparation incorporated unique molecular identifiers. One entry per CDR3 protein results from TCRdb running MiXCR on the PCR reads. The repertoire holds around 670,000 distinct CDR3 sequences, with about an eighth as singletons. The record originates from a study of T-cell reconstitution after alpha-beta-depleted transplantation in children. Findings and caveats of the study: At one year after transplant, newly produced T cells mostly accounted for T-cell counts and diversity. Several patients had high TCRbeta diversity at day 60; it came from surviving recipient T cells and thymic progenitors. Reportedly, roughly two months post-transplant, alpha-beta T cells arose from several hundred expanded graft clones.

This chain connects TRBV29-1 to TRBJ1-3; D gene ambiguous. The source is a girl aged 2-9 years with congenital amegakaryocytic thrombocytopenia, due to receive a stem cell transplant. The specimen was PBMCs, collected before TCRalphabeta/CD19-depleted stem cell transplant. The CDR3 region has the DNA TGCAGCGTTGTGGGTCGGCTCTCTGGAAACACCATATATTTT. Protein sequence: CSVVGRLSGNTIYF.